The text below deals with one T cell receptor (beta chain). The data derive from a study of beta chain features in type 1 diabetes. Deletions cut 9 bases from V and 15 bases from J, with 15 bases between. The CDR3 length is 10 residues. The authors reverse transcribed all of the isolated RNA, so sequencing captured expressed TCRB transcripts. Measured with immunoSEQ multiplex PCR; TCRdb has only the in-frame clones, and not every one. This sample has 40,000 to 45,000 clones, with 51% found just once. The rearrangement uses TRBV23-1 and TRBJ2-1; perhaps TRBD2 as D (5 bases). TRBV23-1 is identified as an open reading frame with a role that is uncertain. Sequenced: Tregs from blood. The sequence was collected from a woman under 30 in good health. In nucleotides, the CDR3 is TGCGCCAGTCGGAAACTAGTTGCGTTCTTC. Protein: CASRKLVAFF.